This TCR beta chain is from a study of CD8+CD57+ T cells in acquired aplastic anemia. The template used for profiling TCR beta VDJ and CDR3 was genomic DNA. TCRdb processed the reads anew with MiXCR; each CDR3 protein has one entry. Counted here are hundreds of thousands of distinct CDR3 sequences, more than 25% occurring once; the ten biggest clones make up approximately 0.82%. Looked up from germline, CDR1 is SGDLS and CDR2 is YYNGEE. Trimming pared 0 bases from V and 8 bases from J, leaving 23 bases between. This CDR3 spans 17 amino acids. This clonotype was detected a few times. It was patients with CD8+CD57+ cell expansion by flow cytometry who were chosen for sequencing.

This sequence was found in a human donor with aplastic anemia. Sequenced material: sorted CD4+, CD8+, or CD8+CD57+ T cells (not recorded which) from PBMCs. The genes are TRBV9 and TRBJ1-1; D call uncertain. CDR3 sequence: CASSVGTGTPRLGEAFF. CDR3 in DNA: TGTGCCAGCAGCGTAGGAACGGGCACTCCCCGCCTTGGGGAAGCTTTCTTT.